Listed here is a single TCR beta chain. Looked up from germline, CDR1 is LNHDA and CDR2 is SQIVND (reference sequence). The V end was cut by 6 bases, the J end by 0 bases, with 9 bases between. The CDR3 has 13 amino acids. Study members were between about 18 and 100 years old and lived in around 24 US regions. Two negative PCRs, clearance, or symptom resolution were required of recovered Cohort 3 donors. This sample stems from a study of blood T cell repertoires in COVID-19. TCRdb keeps only in-frame clones here, not all; method: immunoSEQ multiplex PCR. The repertoire holds approximately 200,000 clones, with around 89% as singletons.

The TCR sequence derives from a man under 40 who had recovered from COVID-19. Sequencing was done on a sample of PBMCs or T cells enriched from blood (not recorded which). This chain joins TRBV19 and TRBJ2-7, with a weak D call TRBD2 (5 bases). CDR3 DNA sequence: TGTGCCAGTAGCGGGGTAGCCTCCTACGAGCAGTACTTC. Encoded protein: CASSGVASYEQYF.